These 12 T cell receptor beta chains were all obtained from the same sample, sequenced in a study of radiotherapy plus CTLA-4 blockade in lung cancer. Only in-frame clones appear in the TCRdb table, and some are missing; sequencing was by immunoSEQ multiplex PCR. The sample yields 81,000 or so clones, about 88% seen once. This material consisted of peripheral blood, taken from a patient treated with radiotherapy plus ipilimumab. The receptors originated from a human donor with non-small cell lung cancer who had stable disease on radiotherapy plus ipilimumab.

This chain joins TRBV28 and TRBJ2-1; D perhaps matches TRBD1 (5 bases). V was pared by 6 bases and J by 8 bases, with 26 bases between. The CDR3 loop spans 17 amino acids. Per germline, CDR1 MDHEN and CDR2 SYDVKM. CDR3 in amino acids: CASSSGFQGSYTHEQFF. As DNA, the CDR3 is TGTGCCAGCAGCTCAGGGTTCCAGGGATCCTACACCCATGAGCAGTTCTTC. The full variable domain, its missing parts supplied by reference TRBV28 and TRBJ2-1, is DVKVTQSSRYLVKRTGEKVFLECVQDMDHENMFWYRQDPGLGLRLIYFSYDVKMKEKGDIPEGYSVSREKKERFSLILESASTNQTSMYLCASSSGFQGSYTHEQFFGPGTRLTVL.

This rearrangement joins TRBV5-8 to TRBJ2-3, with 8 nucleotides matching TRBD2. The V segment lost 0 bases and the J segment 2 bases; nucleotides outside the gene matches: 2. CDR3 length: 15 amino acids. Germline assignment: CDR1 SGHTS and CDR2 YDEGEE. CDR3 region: CASSLGSGNTDTQYF. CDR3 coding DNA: TGTGCCAGCAGCTTGGGTAGCGGGAACACAGATACGCAGTATTTT.

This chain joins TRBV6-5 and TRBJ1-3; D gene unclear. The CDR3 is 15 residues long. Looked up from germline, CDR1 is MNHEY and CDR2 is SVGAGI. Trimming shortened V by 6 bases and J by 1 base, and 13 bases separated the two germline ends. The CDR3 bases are TGTGCCAGCAGCCGCCGAAGGCAGTCTGGAAACACCATATATTTT. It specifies CASSRRRQSGNTIYF.

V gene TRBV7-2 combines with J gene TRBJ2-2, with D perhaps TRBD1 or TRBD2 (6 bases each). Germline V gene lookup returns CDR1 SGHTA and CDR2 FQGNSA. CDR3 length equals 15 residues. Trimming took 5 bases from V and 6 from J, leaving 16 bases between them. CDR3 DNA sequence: TGTGCCAGCAGCCAAAGGAGGGGGAAGGCCGGGGAGCTGTTTTTT. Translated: CASSQRRGKAGELFF.

The CDR3 nucleotides read TGTGCCAGTAGTACATTTACAGGGGTGAATAACTATGGCTACACCTTC. It specifies CASSTFTGVNNYGYTF. This chain links TRBV19 with TRBJ1-2; TRBD1 matches at 7 bases. Germline V gene lookup returns CDR1 LNHDA and CDR2 SQIVND (reference sequence). V lost 4 bases to trimming and J lost 1 base; unmatched junction nucleotides: 9. This CDR3 has 16 amino acids.

The CDR3 spells CAWSEGNYGYTF. CDR3 in DNA: TGTGCCTGGAGTGAAGGGAACTATGGCTACACCTTC. V usage is TRBV30 and J usage is TRBJ1-2; D not resolved. This CDR3 region has 12 residues. V was pared by 1 base and J by 2 bases, with 5 bases between. Germline-derived CDR1 and CDR2 are GTSNPN and SVGIG (reference sequence).

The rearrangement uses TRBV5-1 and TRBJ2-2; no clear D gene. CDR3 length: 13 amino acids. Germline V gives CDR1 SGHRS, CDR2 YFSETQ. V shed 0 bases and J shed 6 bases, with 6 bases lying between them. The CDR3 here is CASSLGASGELFF. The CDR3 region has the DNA TGCGCCAGCAGCTTGGGAGCGTCCGGGGAGCTGTTTTTT.

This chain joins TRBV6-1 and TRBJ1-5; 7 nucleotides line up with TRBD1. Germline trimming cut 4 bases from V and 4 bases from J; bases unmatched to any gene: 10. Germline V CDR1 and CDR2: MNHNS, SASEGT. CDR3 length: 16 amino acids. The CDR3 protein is CASSGGAGGFNQPQHF. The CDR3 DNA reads TGTGCCAGCAGTGGGGGGGCAGGGGGTTTTAATCAGCCCCAGCATTTT.

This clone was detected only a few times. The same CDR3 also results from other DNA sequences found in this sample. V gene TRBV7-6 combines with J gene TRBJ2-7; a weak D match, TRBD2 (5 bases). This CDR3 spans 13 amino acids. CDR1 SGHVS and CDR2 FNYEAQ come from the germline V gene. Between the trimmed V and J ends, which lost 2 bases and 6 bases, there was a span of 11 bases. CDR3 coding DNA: TGTGCCAGCAGCTTAATTAGCGCCCGCGAGCAGTACTTC. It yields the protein CASSLISAREQYF.

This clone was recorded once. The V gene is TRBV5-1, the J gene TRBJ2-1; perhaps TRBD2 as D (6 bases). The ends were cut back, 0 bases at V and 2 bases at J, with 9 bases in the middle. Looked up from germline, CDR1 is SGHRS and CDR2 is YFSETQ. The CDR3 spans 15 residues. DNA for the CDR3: TGCGCCAGCAGCTTGGGGGGGGTCACCTACAATGAGCAGTTCTTC. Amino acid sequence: CASSLGGVTYNEQFF.

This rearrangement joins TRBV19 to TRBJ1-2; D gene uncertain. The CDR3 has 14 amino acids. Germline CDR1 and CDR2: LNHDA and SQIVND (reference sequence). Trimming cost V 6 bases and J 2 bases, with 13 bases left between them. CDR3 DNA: TGTGCCAGTAGATCGACGGGCGACAACTATGGCTACACCTTC. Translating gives CASRSTGDNYGYTF. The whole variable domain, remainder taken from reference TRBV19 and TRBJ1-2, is DGGITQSPKYLFRKEGQNVTLSCEQNLNHDAMYWYRQDPGQGLRLIYYSQIVNDFQKGDIAEGYSVSREKKESFPLTVTSAQKNPTAFYLCASRSTGDNYGYTFGSGTRLTVV.

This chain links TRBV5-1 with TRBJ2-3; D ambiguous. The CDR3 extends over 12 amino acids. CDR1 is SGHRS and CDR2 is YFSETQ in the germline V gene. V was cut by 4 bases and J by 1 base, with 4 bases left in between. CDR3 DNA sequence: TGCGCCAGCAGCCCCCGCACAGATACGCAGTATTTT. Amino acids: CASSPRTDTQYF. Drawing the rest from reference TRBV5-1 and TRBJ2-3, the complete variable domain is KAGVTQTPRYLIKTRGQQVTLSCSPISGHRSVSWYQQTPGQGLQFLFEYFSETQRNKGNFPGRFSGRQFSNSRSEMNVSTLELGDSALYLCASSPRTDTQYFGPGTRLTVL.